This is a list of T cell receptor beta chains from one sample in a study of T cell responses to AZD1222 COVID-19 vaccine. Clones were read by immunoSEQ multiplex PCR, and TCRdb kept only the in-frame ones, dropping some. The repertoire holds over 100,000 clones, with around 87% as singletons. Sequenced here: peripheral blood, sampled 28 days after the second AZD1222 dose. Receptors originate from an adult who received the AZD1222 COVID-19 vaccine. CDR3s include the opening cysteine and the closing phenylalanine or tryptophan. A D gene is named only where the DNA matches it firmly. Clone size, where shown, is once, few, many, or a class for clones that have expanded.

d_gene	v_gene	j_gene	abundance	CDR3aa	CDR3nt
-	TRBV9	TRBJ1-4	-	CASSVDGSYEKLFF	TGTGCCAGCAGCGTAGATGGTAGCTATGAAAAACTGTTTTTT
-	TRBV11-1	TRBJ2-5	-	CASSFGAPGAQETQYF	TGTGCCAGCAGCTTCGGGGCCCCGGGCGCCCAAGAGACCCAGTACTTC
-	TRBV6-2/TRBV6-3	TRBJ1-1	-	CASSYWVNTEAFF	TGTGCCAGCAGTTACTGGGTGAACACTGAAGCTTTCTTT
-	TRBV9	TRBJ2-3	-	CASSSISGPPGDTQYF	TGTGCCAGCAGCTCAATAAGCGGGCCCCCTGGAGATACGCAGTATTTT
-	TRBV23-1	TRBJ2-4	-	CASSQSKRSLAKNIQYF	TGCGCCAGCAGTCAATCGAAGCGGAGTTTAGCCAAAAACATTCAGTACTTC
-	TRBV7-9	TRBJ2-3	-	CASSLAAGMTDTQYF	TGTGCCAGCAGCTTAGCGGCGGGGATGACAGATACGCAGTATTTT
-	TRBV7-2	TRBJ2-6	-	CASSPEGLSGANVLTF	TGTGCCAGCAGCCCAGAGGGGCTCTCTGGGGCCAACGTCCTGACTTTC
-	TRBV10-3	TRBJ1-2	-	CAITQTASTSGYTF	TGTGCCATCACCCAAACGGCTTCCACCAGCGGCTACACCTTC
-	TRBV4-3	TRBJ1-2	-	CASSQERLRNGYTF	TGCGCCAGCAGCCAAGAGAGGTTGCGGAATGGCTACACCTTC
TRBD2	TRBV3-1/TRBV3-2	TRBJ2-4	-	CASSQDQRDYPFQYF	TGTGCCAGCAGCCAAGACCAGCGGGACTACCCCTTTCAGTACTTC
-	TRBV6-2/TRBV6-3	TRBJ1-1	-	CASSLPTIGEAFF	TGTGCCAGCAGCCTCCCGACTATAGGTGAAGCTTTCTTT
-	TRBV7-2	TRBJ1-1	-	CASSTGPLGTEAFF	TGTGCCAGCAGCACGGGACCGTTGGGCACTGAAGCTTTCTTT
-	TRBV7-6	TRBJ1-1	-	CASSSEVGTEAFF	TGTGCCAGCAGCTCCGAGGTAGGGACTGAAGCTTTCTTT
TRBD2	TRBV7-2	TRBJ2-7	-	CASSLGASGGDYEQYF	TGTGCCAGCAGCTTAGGCGCTAGCGGGGGGGACTACGAGCAGTACTTC
-	TRBV6-5	TRBJ1-1	-	CASSPVGFTEAFF	TGTGCCAGCAGCCCCGTAGGGTTTACTGAAGCTTTCTTT
TRBD1	TRBV12-5	TRBJ1-5	-	CASVTADRERYSNQPQHF	TGTGCTAGTGTCACCGCGGACAGGGAGAGGTATAGCAATCAGCCCCAGCATTTT
-	TRBV7-9	TRBJ1-2	-	CASSVRDRRLEGYTF	TGTGCCAGCAGCGTCCGGGACCGACGTTTGGAAGGCTACACCTTC
-	TRBV5-1	TRBJ1-3	-	CASRPDILSGNTIYF	TGCGCCAGCAGACCGGACATCCTCTCTGGAAACACCATATATTTT
TRBD2	TRBV9	TRBJ2-1	-	CASSAWTSLYNEQFF	TGTGCCAGCAGCGCCTGGACTAGCCTCTACAATGAGCAGTTCTTC
-	TRBV24-1	TRBJ2-3	few	CATSDWGRDQDTQYF	TGTGCCACCAGTGATTGGGGTCGGGATCAAGATACGCAGTATTTT
-	TRBV7-2	TRBJ1-1	-	CASSLEFSRGGTEAFF	TGTGCCAGCAGCTTAGAATTTTCCAGGGGCGGTACTGAAGCTTTCTTT
-	TRBV27	TRBJ1-2	once	CAGGDHGYTF	TGTGCCGGGGGGGATCATGGCTACACCTTC
-	TRBV7-8	TRBJ1-2	once	CASSLAGFSGYTF	TGTGCCAGCAGCTTAGCGGGGTTCAGTGGCTACACCTTC
-	TRBV7-9	TRBJ1-2	-	CASSLEDSYYGYTF	TGTGCCAGCAGCTTAGAGGACAGTTACTATGGCTACACCTTC
TRBD1	TRBV5-6	TRBJ1-6	-	CASGPGTGENSPLHF	TGTGCCAGCGGACCCGGGACAGGGGAAAATTCACCCCTCCACTTT
-	TRBV9	TRBJ1-1	-	CASSEEGSRGTEAFF	TGTGCCAGCAGCGAGGAGGGAAGTCGCGGCACTGAAGCTTTCTTT
-	TRBV30	TRBJ1-2	-	CACSGYGYTF	TGTGCCTGCTCTGGTTATGGCTACACCTTC
-	TRBV1	TRBJ1-6	-	CTSSQARSSSYNSPLHF	TGCACCAGCAGCCAAGCCAGGAGCAGCTCCTATAATTCACCCCTCCACTTT
-	TRBV30	TRBJ2-5	-	CACFQGGFYF	TGTGCCTGTTTCCAGGGGGGGTTTTACTTC
TRBD2	TRBV30	TRBJ2-7	-	CAWTHGEGEQYF	TGTGCCTGGACCCATGGGGAGGGCGAGCAGTACTTC
-	TRBV10-3	TRBJ2-7	once	CAINPRGQSYEQYF	TGTGCCATCAATCCCCGGGGGCAGTCCTACGAGCAGTACTTC
-	TRBV5-1	TRBJ2-2	-	CASSPALVGGGELFF	TGCGCCAGCAGCCCTGCTCTGGTTGGCGGCGGGGAGCTGTTTTTT
-	TRBV7-9	TRBJ1-5	-	CASSTDRVLGHQPQHF	TGTGCCAGCAGCACAGACCGGGTCCTGGGGCATCAGCCCCAGCATTTT
-	TRBV4-1	TRBJ1-5	-	CASSQDPAKGNQPQHF	TGCGCCAGCAGCCAAGATCCCGCTAAGGGGAATCAGCCCCAGCATTTT
-	TRBV28	TRBJ1-1	-	CASSLMMTGGIAEAFF	TGTGCCAGCAGTTTGATGATGACGGGGGGTATCGCTGAAGCTTTCTTT
-	TRBV7-9	TRBJ1-1	-	CASSPDSELQAFF	TGTGCCAGCAGCCCCGACTCGGAACTCCAAGCTTTCTTT
-	TRBV6-5	TRBJ1-1	-	CASSYQVGNTEAFF	TGTGCCAGCAGTTACCAGGTGGGGAACACTGAAGCTTTCTTT
-	TRBV2	TRBJ2-7	-	CASSEIFPYEQYF	TGTGCCAGCAGTGAAATTTTTCCCTACGAGCAGTACTTC
TRBD2	TRBV18	TRBJ2-2	-	CASSPLGGGPTGELFF	TGTGCCAGCTCACCACTGGGCGGGGGACCCACCGGGGAGCTGTTTTTT
-	TRBV7-6	TRBJ1-1	-	CASSLAREGGTEAFF	TGTGCCAGCAGCTTAGCCAGGGAGGGGGGCACTGAAGCTTTCTTT
TRBD1	TRBV9	TRBJ1-4	few	CASSGDRVEKLFF	TGTGCCAGCAGCGGGGACAGGGTTGAAAAACTGTTTTTT
-	TRBV2	TRBJ1-1	-	CASSALMNTEAFF	TGTGCCAGCAGTGCGCTGATGAACACTGAAGCTTTCTTT
-	TRBV6-2/TRBV6-3	TRBJ2-7	-	CASSYSGDGSYEQYF	TGTGCCAGCAGTTACTCGGGGGACGGATCCTACGAGCAGTACTTC
TRBD1	TRBV28	TRBJ1-2	-	CASSPRGHDRVYGYTF	TGTGCCAGCAGTCCACGGGGGCACGACAGGGTCTATGGCTACACCTTC
-	TRBV29-1	TRBJ2-3	-	CSVGPGGTDTQYF	TGCAGCGTTGGCCCGGGTGGGACAGATACGCAGTATTTT
TRBD1	TRBV6-5	TRBJ1-1	once	CASSGTGVEAFF	TGTGCCAGCAGCGGGACAGGGGTTGAAGCTTTCTTT
-	TRBV10-3	TRBJ1-6	-	CATRPGVEGSPLHF	TGTGCCACCCGACCCGGGGTGGAAGGATCACCCCTCCACTTT
-	TRBV6-5	TRBJ2-6	-	CASSYEGSGANVLTF	TGTGCCAGCAGTTACGAGGGGTCTGGGGCCAACGTCCTGACTTTC